The entry that follows covers one T cell receptor beta chain sequence. Its matching antigen is unknown. This entry comes from a study of OX40 agonist ivuxolimab in advanced cancers. At the level of the study: A male proportion of approximately 83% was recorded, with mean age 60 years and range about 20 to 90. Study findings and constraints: At 0.1 to 3.0 mg/kg and by week 6, CD4+ and CD8+ T cells in the blood had expanded clonally. CD8+ T cells were the subset that, on average, had more expanded clones than CD4+.

Drawing of blood for sampling happened at baseline, at cycle 4 day 1, and at cycle 7 day 1. The ends were cut back, 5 bases at V and 2 bases at J, with 13 bases in the middle. This CDR3 contains 14 residues. The germline CDR1 and CDR2 sequences are SGHTA and FQGNSA. TCRdb's copy holds only in-frame clones and misses some; the assay was immunoSEQ multiplex PCR. The data show around 94,000 clones, with under 85% seen just once and approximately 4.2% held by the top ten. This TCR was recovered from an adult with an advanced solid tumor such as melanoma, head and neck, liver or kidney cancer. The sequencing here drew on CD4+ or CD8+ T cells sorted from blood, taken in a trial of the OX40 agonist ivuxolimab. The chain employs TRBV7-2 and TRBJ2-7, with D perhaps matching TRBD1 or TRBD2 (5 bases each). The CDR3 DNA follows: TGTGCCAGCAGCCGGGGCAACTCCCCCTACGAGCAGTACTTC. Its translation: CASSRGNSPYEQYF.